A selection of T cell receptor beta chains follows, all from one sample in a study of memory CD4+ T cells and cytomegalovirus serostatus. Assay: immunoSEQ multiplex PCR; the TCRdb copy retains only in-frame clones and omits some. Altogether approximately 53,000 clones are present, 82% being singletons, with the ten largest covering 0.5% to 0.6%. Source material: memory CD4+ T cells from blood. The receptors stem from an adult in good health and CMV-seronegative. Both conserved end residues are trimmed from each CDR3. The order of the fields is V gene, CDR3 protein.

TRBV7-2 ASSLGVRLAGGDTQY
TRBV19 ASSPDRNSYEQY
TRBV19 ASSIGVLEKLF
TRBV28 ASSLGETQY
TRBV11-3 ASSLGKQGPTEAF
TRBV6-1 ASSGRAYNEQF
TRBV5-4 ASSSGAGVGIGGYT
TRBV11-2 ASRLAGTDTQY
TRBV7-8 ASRTLASGELF
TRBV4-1 ASSETPDRAQS
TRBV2 ASSASTGRFSGYT
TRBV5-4 ASSLVLGMNTEAF
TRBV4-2 ASSQGSTDTQY
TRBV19 ASRGLNTDTQY
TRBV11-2 ASSLGWRTEAF